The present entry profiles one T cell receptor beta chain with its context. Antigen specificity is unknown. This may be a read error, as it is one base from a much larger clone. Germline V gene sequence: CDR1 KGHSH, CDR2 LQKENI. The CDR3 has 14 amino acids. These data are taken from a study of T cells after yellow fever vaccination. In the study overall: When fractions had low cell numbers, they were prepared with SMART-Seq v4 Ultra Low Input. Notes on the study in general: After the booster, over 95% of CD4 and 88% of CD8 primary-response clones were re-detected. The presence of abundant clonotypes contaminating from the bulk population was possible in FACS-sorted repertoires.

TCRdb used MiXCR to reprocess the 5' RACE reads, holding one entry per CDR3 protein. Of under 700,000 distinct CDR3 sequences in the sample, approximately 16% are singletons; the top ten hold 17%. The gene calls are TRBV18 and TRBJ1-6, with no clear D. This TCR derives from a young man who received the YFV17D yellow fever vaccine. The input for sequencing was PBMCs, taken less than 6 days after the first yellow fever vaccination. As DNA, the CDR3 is TGTGCCAGCTCACTTCTCCATACTAATTCACCCCACCACTTT. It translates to CASSLLHTNSPHHF.